One sample yielded the 11 T cell receptor beta chains listed below, sequenced in a study of tumor-infiltrating lymphocytes in oesophageal squamous cell carcinoma. Via MiXCR, TCRdb re-called the PCR reads, giving one row per CDR3 protein. The table has 12,000 or so distinct CDR3 sequences, under 70% seen once. Material for sequencing was esophageal tumor tissue. The receptors stem from a female donor with esophageal squamous cell carcinoma.

This clonotype was picked up a small number of times. V gene TRBV7-8 combines with J gene TRBJ1-2, with D perhaps TRBD1 (5 bases). This CDR3 has 14 amino acids. Trimming pared 2 bases from V and 5 bases from J, leaving 12 bases between. CDR1 SGHVS and CDR2 FQNEAQ come from the germline V gene. CDR3 DNA: TGTGCCAGCAGCTTAAAGCAGGGAGGGTATGGCTACACCTTC. Its translation is CASSLKQGGYGYTF.

In this sample, this clonotype turned up once. Here the CDR3 reads CASSPRDLRAQETQYF. The CDR3 nucleotides read TGTGCCAGCAGCCCTCGGGACCTCCGGGCACAAGAGACCCAGTACTTC. This chain uses TRBV7-6 with TRBJ2-7; D is tentatively TRBD1 or TRBD2 (5 bases each). The J call is in doubt because the DNA end fits TRBJ2-5 better. This CDR3 has 16 residues. The germline V gene has CDR1 SGHVS and CDR2 FNYEAQ.

J is TRBJ2-5 and V is TRBV7-2; 8 bases line up with TRBD2. Judging by the DNA end, TRBJ2-1 fits better; the J call may be wrong. The germline CDR1 and CDR2 sequences are SGHTA and FQGNSA. The CDR3 is 15 amino acids. This chain's CDR3 is CASSPKGGRFSEQFF. In DNA, the CDR3 is TGTGCCAGCAGCCCCAAGGGCGGGAGGTTCTCCGAGCAGTTCTTC.

Only a few counts were recorded for this clonotype. J is TRBJ2-5 and V is TRBV6-1; TRBD1 matches 7 bases. The J call may be wrong; the DNA end is better matched by TRBJ2-1. This CDR3 spans 15 amino acids. Germline CDR1 and CDR2: MNHNS and SASEGT. CDR3 region: CASRLQGFTYNEQFF. Written as DNA, the CDR3 is TGTGCCAGCAGGCTACAGGGGTTCACATACAATGAGCAGTTCTTC.

The V gene is TRBV7-6, the J gene TRBJ2-6; 9 bases are shared with TRBD2. The end of the DNA aligns better with TRBJ2-5, so the J call may be wrong. Germline V gene data show CDR1 as SGHVS and CDR2 as FNYEAQ. There are 16 residues in the CDR3. The CDR3 protein is CASSLRASGNGETQYF. The CDR3 DNA reads as TGTGCCAGCAGCTTGAGGGCTAGCGGGAATGGAGAGACCCAGTACTTC.

Sample share makes this clonotype medium-sized. The CDR3 DNA reads as TGCGCCAGCAGTGCCTACCTTGGAGAAGAGACCCAGTACTTC. It yields the protein CASSAYLGEETQYF. This chain links TRBV10-1 with TRBJ2-5, with D unclear. Trimming left V 4 bases short and J 3 bases short, with 12 bases between. CDR1 WNHNN and CDR2 SYGVQD come from the germline V gene (reference sequence). This CDR3 is 14 amino acids long.

This clonotype is medium-sized (0.01 to 0.1%). A much more abundant neighbour one base away suggests this may be a read error. The rearrangement links TRBV6-1 to TRBJ2-1, with D uncertain. Gene TRBJ2-7 matches the end of the DNA better, so the J call may be wrong. The CDR3 covers 18 residues. Germline CDR1 MNHNS, CDR2 SASEGT. CDR3: CASSEAGIGLSSYNEQYF. For the CDR3, the DNA is TGTGCCAGCAGTGAAGCAGGTATAGGGCTAAGCTCCTACAATGAGCAGTACTTC.

The rearrangement links TRBV7-2 to TRBJ2-2, with TRBD1 matching over 9 bases. The CDR3 spans 15 residues. With V trimmed by 5 bases and J by 7 bases, 8 bases remained unmatched. CDR1 and CDR2 from the germline V gene are SGHTA and FQGNSA. This CDR3 reads CASSLGQGGIGELFF. The CDR3 DNA follows: TGTGCCAGCAGCCTGGGACAGGGTGGAATCGGGGAGCTGTTTTTT.

The chain uses TRBV11-2 and TRBJ2-2; no clear D. The V end lost 1 base, the J end lost 3 bases, and 12 bases lay between the germline ends. CDR3 length: 16 residues. In germline, CDR1 is SGHAT, CDR2 FQNNGV. CDR3 DNA: TGTGCCAGCAGCTTAGTGGCCGGGTTCGACACCGGGGAGCTGTTTTTT. This encodes CASSLVAGFDTGELFF.

The chain couples TRBV7-2 to TRBJ1-1; D is unclear. The CDR3 runs 16 residues. Per germline, CDR1 SGHTA and CDR2 FQGNSA. The V end lost 1 base, the J end lost 4 bases, and 16 bases lay between the germline ends. The CDR3 loop reads CASSLGFTGDVTEAFF. Written as DNA, the CDR3 is TGTGCCAGCAGCTTAGGTTTTACCGGGGATGTCACTGAAGCTTTCTTT.

This chain connects TRBV24-1 to TRBJ2-3, with TRBD1 matching over 7 bases. The end of the DNA is better explained by TRBJ2-1, so the J call may be wrong. The CDR3 loop spans 16 amino acids. The germline V gene encodes CDR1 KGHDR and CDR2 SFDVKD. The chain's CDR3 is CATSDPSGTARNEQFF. CDR3 nucleotides: TGTGCCACCAGTGACCCGTCCGGGACAGCTCGAAATGAGCAGTTCTTC.